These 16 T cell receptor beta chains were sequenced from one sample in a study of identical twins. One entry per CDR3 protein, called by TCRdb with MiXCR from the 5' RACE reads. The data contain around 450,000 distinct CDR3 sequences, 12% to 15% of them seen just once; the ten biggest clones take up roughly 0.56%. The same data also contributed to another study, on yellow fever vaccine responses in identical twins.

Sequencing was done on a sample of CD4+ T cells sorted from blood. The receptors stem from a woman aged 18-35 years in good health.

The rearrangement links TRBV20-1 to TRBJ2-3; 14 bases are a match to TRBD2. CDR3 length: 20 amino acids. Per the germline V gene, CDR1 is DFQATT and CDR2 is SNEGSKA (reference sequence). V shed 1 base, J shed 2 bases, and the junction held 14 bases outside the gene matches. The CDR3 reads CSARGTSGGPSGRPTDTQYF. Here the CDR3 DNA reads TGCAGTGCTAGAGGGACTAGCGGGGGGCCTAGTGGACGTCCCACAGATACGCAGTATTTT.

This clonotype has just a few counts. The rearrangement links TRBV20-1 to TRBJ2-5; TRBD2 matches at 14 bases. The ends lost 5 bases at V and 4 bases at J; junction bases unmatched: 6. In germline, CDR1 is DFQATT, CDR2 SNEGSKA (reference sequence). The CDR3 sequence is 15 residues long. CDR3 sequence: CSAHPGTSGRETQYF. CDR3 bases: TGCAGTGCTCATCCCGGGACTAGCGGGAGAGAGACCCAGTACTTC.

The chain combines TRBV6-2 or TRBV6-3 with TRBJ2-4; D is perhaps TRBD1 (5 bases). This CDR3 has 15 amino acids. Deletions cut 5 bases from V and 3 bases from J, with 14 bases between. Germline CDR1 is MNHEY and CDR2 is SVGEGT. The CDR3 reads CASSNTQGIKNIQYF. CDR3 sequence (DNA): TGTGCCAGCAGTAACACCCAGGGAATCAAAAACATTCAGTACTTC.

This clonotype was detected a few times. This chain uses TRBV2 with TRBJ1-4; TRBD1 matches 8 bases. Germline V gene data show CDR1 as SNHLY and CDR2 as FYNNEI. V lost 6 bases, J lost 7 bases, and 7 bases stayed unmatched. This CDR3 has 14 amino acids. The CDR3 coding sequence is TGTGCCAGCAGGGGAGACAGGGGCCCTGAAAAACTGTTTTTT. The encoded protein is CASRGDRGPEKLFF.

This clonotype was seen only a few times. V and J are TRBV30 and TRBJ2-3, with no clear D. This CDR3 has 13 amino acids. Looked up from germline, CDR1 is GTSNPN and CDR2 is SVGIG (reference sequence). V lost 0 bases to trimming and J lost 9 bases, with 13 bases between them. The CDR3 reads CAWSVERFRTQYF. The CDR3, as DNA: TGTGCCTGGAGTGTAGAGAGGTTCAGGACGCAGTATTTT.

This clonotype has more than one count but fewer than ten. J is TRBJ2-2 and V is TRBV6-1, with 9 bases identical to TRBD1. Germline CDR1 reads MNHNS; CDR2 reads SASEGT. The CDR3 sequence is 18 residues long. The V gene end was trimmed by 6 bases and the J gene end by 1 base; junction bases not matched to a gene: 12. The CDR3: CASSRFYRGLVNTGELFF. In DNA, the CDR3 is TGTGCCAGCAGCCGATTTTACAGGGGGCTGGTGAACACCGGGGAGCTGTTTTTT.

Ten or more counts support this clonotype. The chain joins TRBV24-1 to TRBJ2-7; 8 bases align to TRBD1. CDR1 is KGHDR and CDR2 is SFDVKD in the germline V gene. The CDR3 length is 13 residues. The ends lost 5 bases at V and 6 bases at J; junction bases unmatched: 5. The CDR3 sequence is CATSAGQAGEQYF. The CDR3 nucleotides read TGTGCCACCAGTGCGGGACAGGCCGGCGAGCAGTACTTC.

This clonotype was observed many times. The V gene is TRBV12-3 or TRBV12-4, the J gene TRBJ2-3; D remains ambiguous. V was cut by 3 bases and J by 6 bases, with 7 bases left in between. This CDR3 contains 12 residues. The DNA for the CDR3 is TGTGCCAGCAGTTTTGAGCCGGATACGCAGTATTTT. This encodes CASSFEPDTQYF.

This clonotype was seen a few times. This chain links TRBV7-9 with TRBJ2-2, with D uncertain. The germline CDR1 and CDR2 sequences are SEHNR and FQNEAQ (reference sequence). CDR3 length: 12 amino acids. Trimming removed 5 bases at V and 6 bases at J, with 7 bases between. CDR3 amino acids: CASSQQSGELFF. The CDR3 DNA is TGTGCCAGCAGCCAACAGTCCGGGGAGCTGTTTTTT.

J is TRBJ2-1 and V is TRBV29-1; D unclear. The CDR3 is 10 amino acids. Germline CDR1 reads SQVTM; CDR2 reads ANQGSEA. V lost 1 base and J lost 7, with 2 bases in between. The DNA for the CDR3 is TGCAGCGTTGAAGGGAATGAGCAGTTCTTC. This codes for CSVEGNEQFF.

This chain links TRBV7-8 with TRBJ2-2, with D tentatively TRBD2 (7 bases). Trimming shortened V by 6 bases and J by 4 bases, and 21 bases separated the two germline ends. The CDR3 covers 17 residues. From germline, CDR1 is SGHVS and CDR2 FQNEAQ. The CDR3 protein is CASSKAGSGGRTGELFF. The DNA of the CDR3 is TGTGCCAGCAGTAAAGCAGGGTCCGGGGGGCGCACCGGGGAGCTGTTTTTT.

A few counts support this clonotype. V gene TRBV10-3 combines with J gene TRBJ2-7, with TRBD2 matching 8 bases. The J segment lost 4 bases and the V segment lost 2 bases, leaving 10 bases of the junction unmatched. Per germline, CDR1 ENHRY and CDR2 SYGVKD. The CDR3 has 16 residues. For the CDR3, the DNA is TGTGCCATCAGTGAGAGTAGCGGGGTTGCCCGGTACGAGCAGTACTTC. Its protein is CAISESSGVARYEQYF.

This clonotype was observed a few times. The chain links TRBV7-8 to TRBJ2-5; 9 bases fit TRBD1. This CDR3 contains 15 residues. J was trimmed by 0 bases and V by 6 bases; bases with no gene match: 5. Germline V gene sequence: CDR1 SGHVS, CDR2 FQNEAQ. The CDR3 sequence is CASSHRGRDQETQYF. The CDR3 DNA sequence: TGTGCCAGCAGTCACAGGGGGCGGGACCAAGAGACCCAGTACTTC.

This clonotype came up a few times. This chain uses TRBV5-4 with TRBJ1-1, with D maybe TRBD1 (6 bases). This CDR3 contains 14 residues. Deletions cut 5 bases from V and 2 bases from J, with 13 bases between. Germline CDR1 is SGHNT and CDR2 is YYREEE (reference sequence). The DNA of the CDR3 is TGTGCCAGCAGGGCCGGGACATTAAACACTGAAGCTTTCTTT. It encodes CASRAGTLNTEAFF.

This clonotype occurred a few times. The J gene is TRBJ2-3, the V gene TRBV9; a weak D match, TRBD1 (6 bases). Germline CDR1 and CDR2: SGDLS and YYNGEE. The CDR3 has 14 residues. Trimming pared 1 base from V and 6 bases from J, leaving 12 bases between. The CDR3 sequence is CASSVSGRGDTQYF. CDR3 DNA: TGTGCCAGCAGCGTAAGTGGAAGGGGGGATACGCAGTATTTT. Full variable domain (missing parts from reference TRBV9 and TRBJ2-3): DSGVTQTPKHLITATGQRVTLRCSPRSGDLSVYWYQQSLDQGLQFLIQYYNGEERAKGNILERFSAQQFPDLHSELNLSSLELGDSALYFCASSVSGRGDTQYFGPGTRLTVL.

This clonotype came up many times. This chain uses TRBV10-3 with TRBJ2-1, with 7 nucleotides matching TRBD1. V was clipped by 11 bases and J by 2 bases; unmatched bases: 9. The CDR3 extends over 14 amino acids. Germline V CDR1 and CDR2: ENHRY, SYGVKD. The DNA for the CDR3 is TGTGCCTCTTCTGAGGGGGCCACCTACAATGAGCAGTTCTTC. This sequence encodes CASSEGATYNEQFF.